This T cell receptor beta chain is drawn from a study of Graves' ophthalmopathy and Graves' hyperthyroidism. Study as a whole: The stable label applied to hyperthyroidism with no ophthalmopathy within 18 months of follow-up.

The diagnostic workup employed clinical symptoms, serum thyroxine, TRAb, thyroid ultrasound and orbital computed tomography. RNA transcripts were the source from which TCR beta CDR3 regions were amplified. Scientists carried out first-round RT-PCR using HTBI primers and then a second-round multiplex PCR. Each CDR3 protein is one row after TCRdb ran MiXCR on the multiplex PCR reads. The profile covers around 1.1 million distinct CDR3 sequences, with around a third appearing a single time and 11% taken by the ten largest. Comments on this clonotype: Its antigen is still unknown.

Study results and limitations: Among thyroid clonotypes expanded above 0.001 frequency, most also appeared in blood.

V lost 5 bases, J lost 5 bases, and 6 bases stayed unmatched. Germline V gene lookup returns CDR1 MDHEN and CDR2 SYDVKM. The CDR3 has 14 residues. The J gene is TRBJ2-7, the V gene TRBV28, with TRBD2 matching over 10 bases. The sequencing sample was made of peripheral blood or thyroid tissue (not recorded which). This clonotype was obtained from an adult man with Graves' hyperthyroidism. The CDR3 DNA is TGTGCCAGCAGTACAGCGGGAGGGCCGAACGAGCAGTACTTC. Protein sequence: CASSTAGGPNEQYF.